These T cell receptor beta chains were read from a single sample in a study of OX40 agonist ivuxolimab in advanced cancers. TCRdb's table, derived via immunoSEQ multiplex PCR, lists solely in-frame clones and lacks some. This sample has approximately 92,000 clones, with about 96% found just once. This material consisted of CD4+ or CD8+ T cells sorted from blood, taken in a trial of the OX40 agonist ivuxolimab. These TCRs come from an adult with an advanced solid tumor such as melanoma, head and neck, liver or kidney cancer. Both conserved end residues are part of each CDR3. A D gene is named only where the DNA matches it firmly. Size tells how often a clone was seen (once, few, many) or the class of an expanded clone, and some rows leave it out.

size: .; V: TRBV5-4; J: TRBJ2-5; D: TRBD2; CDR3: CASRLAGGQETQYF; DNA: TGTGCCAGCAGACTAGCGGGGGGCCAAGAGACCCAGTACTTC
size: .; V: TRBV6-6; J: TRBJ2-7; D: .; CDR3: CASAGRGSYEQYF; DNA: TGTGCCAGCGCGGGCCGGGGTTCCTACGAGCAGTACTTC
size: .; V: TRBV5-6; J: TRBJ2-5; D: .; CDR3: CASSTRDRYQETQYF; DNA: TGTGCCAGCAGCACCAGGGATAGGTACCAAGAGACCCAGTACTTC
size: .; V: TRBV27; J: TRBJ1-6; D: .; CDR3: CASSRGDYSPLHF; DNA: TGTGCCAGCTCGAGGGGGGACTATTCACCCCTCCACTTT
size: .; V: TRBV4-3; J: TRBJ1-3; D: TRBD1; CDR3: CASSQDRGSSGNTIYF; DNA: TGCGCCAGCAGCCAGGACAGGGGGAGCTCTGGAAACACCATATATTTT
size: .; V: TRBV28; J: TRBJ1-1; D: TRBD1; CDR3: CASSLQGASEAFF; DNA: TGTGCCAGCAGTTTACAGGGGGCGTCTGAAGCTTTCTTT
size: .; V: TRBV5-6; J: TRBJ2-6; D: .; CDR3: CASSLGGVGANVLTF; DNA: TGTGCCAGCAGCTTGGGAGGGGTCGGGGCCAACGTCCTGACTTTC
size: .; V: TRBV6-5; J: TRBJ2-3; D: .; CDR3: CASSYASLASADTQYF; DNA: TGTGCCAGCAGTTATGCTAGTCTAGCGAGCGCAGATACGCAGTATTTT
size: .; V: TRBV2; J: TRBJ2-7; D: .; CDR3: CAREPIRGDYEQYF; DNA: TGTGCCAGAGAACCGATAAGGGGGGACTACGAGCAGTACTTC
size: .; V: TRBV5-6; J: TRBJ1-1; D: .; CDR3: CASSFYGGTEAFF; DNA: TGTGCCAGCAGCTTCTACGGGGGAACTGAAGCTTTCTTT
size: .; V: TRBV29-1; J: TRBJ2-1; D: TRBD1; CDR3: CSGTGGKSYNEQFF; DNA: TGCAGCGGCACAGGGGGCAAGTCCTACAATGAGCAGTTCTTC
size: .; V: TRBV19; J: TRBJ2-7; D: TRBD2; CDR3: CATGTSGRGLGEQYF; DNA: TGTGCCACCGGGACTAGCGGGAGAGGTCTGGGGGAGCAGTACTTC
size: .; V: TRBV6-5; J: TRBJ2-3; D: TRBD2; CDR3: CASSSGLAGGQDTQYF; DNA: TGTGCCAGCAGTTCTGGACTAGCGGGAGGGCAAGATACGCAGTATTTT
size: once; V: TRBV6-5; J: TRBJ1-2; D: TRBD1; CDR3: CASRQGSYGYTF; DNA: TGTGCCAGCAGACAGGGGAGCTATGGCTACACCTTC
size: .; V: TRBV7-9; J: TRBJ1-1; D: TRBD1; CDR3: CASSDSRTGLTEAFF; DNA: TGTGCCAGCAGCGACAGCCGGACAGGGCTCACTGAAGCTTTCTTT
size: .; V: TRBV11-1; J: TRBJ1-1; D: .; CDR3: CASSPSLTGTEAFF; DNA: TGTGCCAGCAGTCCCAGTTTAACAGGGACTGAAGCTTTCTTT
size: .; V: TRBV19; J: TRBJ2-3; D: TRBD1; CDR3: CASSWTGDTDTQYF; DNA: TGTGCCAGTAGCTGGACAGGGGACACAGATACGCAGTATTTT
size: .; V: TRBV4-3; J: TRBJ2-7; D: .; CDR3: CASSQYTGGVYEQYF; DNA: TGCGCCAGCAGCCAATACACAGGGGGGGTGTACGAGCAGTACTTC
size: .; V: TRBV2; J: TRBJ2-3; D: TRBD1; CDR3: CASSEPRDSSTDTQYF; DNA: TGTGCCAGCAGTGAACCCCGGGACAGTAGCACAGATACGCAGTATTTT
size: .; V: TRBV28; J: TRBJ2-7; D: TRBD1; CDR3: CASSLYQGDIVREQYF; DNA: TGTGCCAGCAGTTTATATCAGGGGGATATTGTTCGCGAGCAGTACTTC
size: .; V: TRBV2; J: TRBJ2-5; D: TRBD1; CDR3: CASRDGQGQETQYF; DNA: TGTGCCAGCAGGGACGGACAGGGGCAAGAGACCCAGTACTTC
size: once; V: TRBV28; J: TRBJ1-2; D: TRBD1; CDR3: CASSPQGGFGYTF; DNA: TGTGCCAGCAGTCCCCAGGGGGGATTCGGCTACACCTTC
size: .; V: TRBV4-1; J: TRBJ2-7; D: .; CDR3: CASSLDPGLTGEQYF; DNA: TGCGCCAGCAGCCTAGACCCGGGGTTAACGGGCGAGCAGTACTTC
size: .; V: TRBV27; J: TRBJ2-7; D: TRBD1; CDR3: CASRQGGEQYF; DNA: TGTGCCAGCAGACAGGGGGGCGAGCAGTACTTC
size: .; V: TRBV11-3; J: TRBJ2-5; D: TRBD1; CDR3: CASSPRPGGTGVETQYF; DNA: TGTGCCAGTTCTCCTCGCCCCGGCGGGACAGGGGTAGAGACCCAGTACTTC
size: .; V: TRBV5-6; J: TRBJ2-1; D: .; CDR3: CASSMDSAYNEQFF; DNA: TGTGCCAGCAGCATGGACTCCGCTTACAATGAGCAGTTCTTC
size: .; V: TRBV10-1; J: TRBJ1-1; D: .; CDR3: CASSDARDTEAFF; DNA: TGCGCCAGCAGTGATGCCCGGGACACTGAAGCTTTCTTT
size: .; V: TRBV5-5; J: TRBJ2-7; D: .; CDR3: CASSLAFGTPYEQYF; DNA: TGTGCCAGCAGCTTGGCGTTCGGAACTCCCTACGAGCAGTACTTC
size: .; V: TRBV10-3; J: TRBJ2-1; D: TRBD2; CDR3: CAISESELAGVDEQFF; DNA: TGTGCCATCAGTGAGTCGGAGTTAGCGGGGGTAGATGAGCAGTTCTTC
size: .; V: TRBV11-1; J: TRBJ2-1; D: .; CDR3: CASSLNRDYNNEQFF; DNA: TGTGCCAGCAGCTTAAACAGGGACTACAACAATGAGCAGTTCTTC
size: .; V: TRBV27; J: TRBJ1-5; D: .; CDR3: CASSLDGHQPQHF; DNA: TGTGCCAGCAGTTTGGACGGGCATCAGCCCCAGCATTTT
size: .; V: TRBV7-3; J: TRBJ2-2; D: .; CDR3: CASSLSAGYDTGELFF; DNA: TGTGCCAGCAGCTTATCAGCGGGTTACGACACCGGGGAGCTGTTTTTT
size: once; V: TRBV18; J: TRBJ2-1; D: TRBD1; CDR3: CASSPTRMDRGNEQFF; DNA: TGTGCCAGCTCACCGACCCGGATGGACAGGGGTAATGAGCAGTTCTTC
size: .; V: TRBV5-4; J: TRBJ2-7; D: TRBD2; CDR3: CASSLRPGLAGVEQYF; DNA: TGTGCCAGCAGCTTGAGACCGGGACTAGCGGGAGTTGAGCAGTACTTC
size: .; V: TRBV27; J: TRBJ2-7; D: .; CDR3: CASSDARLVYEQYF; DNA: TGTGCCAGCAGTGACGCGCGACTCGTCTACGAGCAGTACTTC
size: .; V: TRBV19; J: TRBJ1-1; D: .; CDR3: CASRTGANTEAFF; DNA: TGTGCCAGTAGGACAGGCGCTAACACTGAAGCTTTCTTT
size: .; V: TRBV4-1; J: TRBJ2-7; D: TRBD2; CDR3: CASSPWTSGGGREQYF; DNA: TGCGCCAGCAGCCCATGGACTAGCGGGGGTGGCCGTGAGCAGTACTTC
size: .; V: TRBV5-4; J: TRBJ1-2; D: .; CDR3: CASTPGDRLYRYTF; DNA: TGTGCCAGCACCCCCGGGGACCGCCTTTATCGCTACACCTTC
size: .; V: TRBV9; J: TRBJ1-1; D: .; CDR3: CASSVGRTTEAFF; DNA: TGTGCCAGCAGCGTAGGTCGGACCACTGAAGCTTTCTTT
size: .; V: TRBV7-9; J: TRBJ2-5; D: .; CDR3: CASGPSRGGETQYF; DNA: TGTGCCAGCGGACCGTCCCGCGGGGGCGAGACCCAGTACTTC
size: .; V: TRBV7-3; J: TRBJ2-1; D: .; CDR3: CASSPGARNEQFF; DNA: TGTGCCAGCAGCCCCGGGGCGAGGAATGAGCAGTTCTTC
size: .; V: TRBV27; J: TRBJ2-1; D: .; CDR3: CASSFGRDNEQFF; DNA: TGTGCCAGCAGTTTCGGAAGGGACAATGAGCAGTTCTTC
size: .; V: TRBV5-6; J: TRBJ1-5; D: TRBD1; CDR3: CASSPGQGLQPQHF; DNA: TGTGCCAGCAGCCCTGGACAGGGGCTTCAGCCCCAGCATTTT
size: .; V: TRBV9; J: TRBJ1-1; D: .; CDR3: CASSVEVGGAPGLNTEAFF; DNA: TGTGCCAGCAGCGTAGAGGTGGGGGGGGCCCCGGGCCTAAACACTGAAGCTTTCTTT
size: once; V: TRBV7-9; J: TRBJ2-5; D: .; CDR3: CASSSAETQYF; DNA: TGTGCCAGCAGCTCAGCTGAGACCCAGTACTTC
size: .; V: TRBV6-1; J: TRBJ1-1; D: .; CDR3: CASSEAQVEAFF; DNA: TGTGCCAGCAGTGAAGCCCAGGTGGAAGCTTTCTTT
size: .; V: TRBV6-5; J: TRBJ2-5; D: .; CDR3: CASSYSWEIQYF; DNA: TGTGCCAGCAGTTACTCTTGGGAGATCCAGTACTTC
size: .; V: TRBV7-9; J: TRBJ2-5; D: TRBD2; CDR3: CASSARLAGEETQYF; DNA: TGTGCCAGCAGCGCCAGACTAGCGGGTGAGGAGACCCAGTACTTC
size: once; V: TRBV4-1; J: TRBJ2-7; D: TRBD2; CDR3: CASSPASGGSYEQYF; DNA: TGCGCCAGCAGCCCAGCTAGCGGGGGGTCATACGAGCAGTACTTC
size: .; V: TRBV10-3; J: TRBJ2-3; D: .; CDR3: CAISDRQEDGTTQYF; DNA: TGTGCCATCAGTGATAGACAGGAAGACGGAACTACGCAGTATTTT
size: .; V: TRBV10-3; J: TRBJ1-4; D: .; CDR3: CATSGFGRENEKLFF; DNA: TGTGCCACCAGTGGGTTCGGCAGGGAGAATGAAAAACTGTTTTTT
size: .; V: TRBV9; J: TRBJ2-7; D: TRBD1; CDR3: CASSVGDRGHEQYF; DNA: TGTGCCAGCAGCGTCGGGGACAGGGGCCACGAGCAGTACTTC
size: .; V: TRBV2; J: TRBJ1-2; D: TRBD1; CDR3: CASGRGATPSYGYTF; DNA: TGTGCCAGCGGCAGGGGGGCCACCCCTTCCTATGGCTACACCTTC
size: .; V: TRBV19; J: TRBJ1-5; D: TRBD1; CDR3: CASSLWTGHDQPQHF; DNA: TGTGCCAGTAGTCTCTGGACAGGGCACGATCAGCCCCAGCATTTT
size: .; V: TRBV7-3; J: TRBJ2-2; D: TRBD2; CDR3: CASSLSSGIVNGELFF; DNA: TGTGCCAGCAGCTTAAGTAGCGGGATCGTGAACGGGGAGCTGTTTTTT
size: .; V: TRBV7-9; J: TRBJ2-3; D: TRBD2; CDR3: CASSLAGTSGRKGTQYF; DNA: TGTGCCAGCAGCTTAGCCGGGACTAGCGGGAGGAAAGGTACGCAGTATTTT
size: few; V: TRBV7-9; J: TRBJ1-5; D: TRBD1; CDR3: CASSYGQGSQPQHF; DNA: TGTGCCAGCAGTTATGGACAGGGGAGTCAGCCCCAGCATTTT